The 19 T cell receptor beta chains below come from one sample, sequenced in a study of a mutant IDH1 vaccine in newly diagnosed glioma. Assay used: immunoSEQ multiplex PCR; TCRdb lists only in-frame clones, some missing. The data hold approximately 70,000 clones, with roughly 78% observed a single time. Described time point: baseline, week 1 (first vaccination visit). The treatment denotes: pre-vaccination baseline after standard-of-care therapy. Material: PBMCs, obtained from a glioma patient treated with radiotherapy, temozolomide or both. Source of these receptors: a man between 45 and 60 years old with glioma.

CDR3 nucleotides: TGTGCCAGCAGTTTGACAGGGGCCGGGGGAACCGGGGAGCTGTTTTTT. Protein sequence: CASSLTGAGGTGELFF. The rearrangement links TRBV28 to TRBJ2-2; 8 bases align to TRBD1. Germline V lookup: CDR1 MDHEN, CDR2 SYDVKM. The length of the CDR3 is 16 residues. V dropped 3 bases and J dropped 5; count of bases not matched to a gene: 8.

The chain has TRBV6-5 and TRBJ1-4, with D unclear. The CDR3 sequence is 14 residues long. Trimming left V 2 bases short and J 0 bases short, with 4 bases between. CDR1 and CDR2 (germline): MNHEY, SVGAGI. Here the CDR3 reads CASSYRATNEKLFF. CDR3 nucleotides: TGTGCCAGCAGTTACAGGGCAACTAATGAAAAACTGTTTTTT.

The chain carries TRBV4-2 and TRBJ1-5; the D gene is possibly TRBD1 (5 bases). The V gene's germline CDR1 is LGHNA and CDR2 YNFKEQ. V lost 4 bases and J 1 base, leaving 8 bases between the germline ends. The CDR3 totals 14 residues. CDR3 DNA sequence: TGTGCCAGCAGCCCAGGGTTAAGCAATCAGCCCCAGCATTTT. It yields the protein CASSPGLSNQPQHF.

CDR3 nucleotide sequence: TGTGCCAGCAGCGAAGACAGGGCCGAGACCCAGTACTTC. Protein: CASSEDRAETQYF. V and J are TRBV13 and TRBJ2-5; 7 nucleotides match TRBD1. V lost 5 bases to trimming and J lost 5 bases; unmatched junction nucleotides: 5. Germline CDR1 is PRHDT and CDR2 is FYEKMQ (reference sequence). The CDR3 covers 13 residues.

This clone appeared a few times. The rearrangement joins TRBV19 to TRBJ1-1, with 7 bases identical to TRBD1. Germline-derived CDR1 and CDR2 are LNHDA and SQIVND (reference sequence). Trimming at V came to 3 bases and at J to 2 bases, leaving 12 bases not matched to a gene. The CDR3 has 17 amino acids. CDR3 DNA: TGTGCCAGTAGTATGTCGACAGGGTTCTATCCCAACACTGAAGCTTTCTTT. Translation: CASSMSTGFYPNTEAFF.

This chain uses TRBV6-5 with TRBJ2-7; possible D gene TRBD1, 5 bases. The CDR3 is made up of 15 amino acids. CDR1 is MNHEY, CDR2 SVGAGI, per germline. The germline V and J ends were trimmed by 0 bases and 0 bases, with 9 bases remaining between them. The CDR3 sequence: CASSYSGVYSYEQYF. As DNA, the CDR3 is TGTGCCAGCAGTTACTCAGGGGTCTACTCCTACGAGCAGTACTTC.

Here the CDR3 DNA reads TGTGCCGGAGGCGGGGGCGATTCCTACGAGCAGTACTTC. The encoded protein is CAGGGGDSYEQYF. V is TRBV2 and J is TRBJ2-7; a possible D gene is TRBD2 (7 bases). Germline CDR1 reads SNHLY; CDR2 reads FYNNEI. Trimming stripped 11 bases from V and 1 base from J, with 15 bases between. The CDR3 is 13 amino acids.

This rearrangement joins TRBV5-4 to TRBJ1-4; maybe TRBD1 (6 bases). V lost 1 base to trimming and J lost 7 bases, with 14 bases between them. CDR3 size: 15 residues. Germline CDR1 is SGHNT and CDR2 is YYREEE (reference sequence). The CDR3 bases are TGTGCCAGCAGCTTGTTAGCCGGGGGCCCTGAAAAACTGTTTTTT. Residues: CASSLLAGGPEKLFF.

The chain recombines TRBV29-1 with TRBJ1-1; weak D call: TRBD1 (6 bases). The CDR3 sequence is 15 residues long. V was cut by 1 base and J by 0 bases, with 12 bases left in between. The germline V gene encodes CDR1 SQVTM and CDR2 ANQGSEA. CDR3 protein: CSVEGGGYMNTEAFF. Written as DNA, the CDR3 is TGCAGCGTTGAAGGGGGGGGCTATATGAACACTGAAGCTTTCTTT.

CDR3 sequence (DNA): TGCAGCGCCGGAGTGGAGGAAGCTTTCTTT. It yields the protein CSAGVEEAFF. The chain is built from TRBV29-1 and TRBJ1-1; D is undetermined. CDR1 and CDR2 (germline): SQVTM, ANQGSEA. CDR3 length: 10 amino acids. V was clipped by 7 bases and J by 8 bases, with 11 bases between them.

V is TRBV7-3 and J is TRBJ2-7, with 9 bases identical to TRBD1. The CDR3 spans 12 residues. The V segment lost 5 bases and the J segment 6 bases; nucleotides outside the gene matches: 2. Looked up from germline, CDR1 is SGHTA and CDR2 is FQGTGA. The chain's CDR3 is CASSQDRGEQYF. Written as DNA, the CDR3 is TGTGCCAGCAGCCAGGACAGGGGCGAGCAGTACTTC.

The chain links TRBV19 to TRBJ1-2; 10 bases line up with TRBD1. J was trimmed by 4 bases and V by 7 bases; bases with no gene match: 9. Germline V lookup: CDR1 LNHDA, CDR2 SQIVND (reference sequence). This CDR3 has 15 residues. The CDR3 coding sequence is TGTGCCAGTACGGGGACAGGGGAAGGAGTCTATGGCTACACCTTC. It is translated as CASTGTGEGVYGYTF.

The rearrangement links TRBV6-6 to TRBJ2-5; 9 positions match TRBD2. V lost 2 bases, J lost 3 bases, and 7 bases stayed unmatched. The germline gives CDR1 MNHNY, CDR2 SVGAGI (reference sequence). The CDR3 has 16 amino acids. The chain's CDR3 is CASSYELAGEKETQYF. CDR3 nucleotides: TGTGCCAGCAGTTACGAATTAGCGGGGGAAAAAGAGACCCAGTACTTC.

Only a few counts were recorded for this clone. CDR3 in amino acids: CASSLQGGEQYF. The DNA for the CDR3 is TGTGCCAGCAGCTTACAGGGAGGGGAGCAGTACTTC. The chain is built from TRBV7-3 and TRBJ2-7, with 7 nucleotides matching TRBD2. Unmatched junction bases numbered 2, after V lost 2 bases and J lost 7 bases. The CDR3 length is 12 residues. Germline loops: CDR1 SGHTA, CDR2 FQGTGA.

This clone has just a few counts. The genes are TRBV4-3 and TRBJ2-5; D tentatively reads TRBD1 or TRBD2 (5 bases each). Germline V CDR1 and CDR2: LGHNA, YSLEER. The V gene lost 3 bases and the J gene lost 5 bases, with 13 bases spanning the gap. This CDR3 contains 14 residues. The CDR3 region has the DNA TGCGCCAGCAGCCAGGGGGTTGATGGCGAGACCCAGTACTTC. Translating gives CASSQGVDGETQYF.

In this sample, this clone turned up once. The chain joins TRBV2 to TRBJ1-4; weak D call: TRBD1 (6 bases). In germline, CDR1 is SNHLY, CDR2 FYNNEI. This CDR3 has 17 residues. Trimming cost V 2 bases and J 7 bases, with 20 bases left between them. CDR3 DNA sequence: TGTGCCAGCAGTGAAAGGGGGGTCCGCGCAAATGCTGAAAAACTGTTTTTT. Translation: CASSERGVRANAEKLFF.

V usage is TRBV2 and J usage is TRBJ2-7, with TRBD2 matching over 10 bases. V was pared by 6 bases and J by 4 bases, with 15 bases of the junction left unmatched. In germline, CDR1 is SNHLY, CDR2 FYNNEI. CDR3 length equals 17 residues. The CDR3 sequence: CASRAPGTSEGVYEQYF. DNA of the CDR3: TGTGCCAGCAGGGCGCCAGGGACTAGCGAAGGGGTATACGAGCAGTACTTC.

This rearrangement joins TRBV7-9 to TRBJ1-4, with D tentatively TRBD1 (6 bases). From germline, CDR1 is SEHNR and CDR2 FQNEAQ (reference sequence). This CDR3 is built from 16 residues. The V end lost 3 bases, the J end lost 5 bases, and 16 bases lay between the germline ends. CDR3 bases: TGTGCCAGCAGCTTCCAGGGGCCGACCGAAAATGAAAAACTGTTTTTT. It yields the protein CASSFQGPTENEKLFF.

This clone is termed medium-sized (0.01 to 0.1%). CDR3 sequence reads: CASRGAGQETQYF. The CDR3 DNA reads TGTGCCAGCAGGGGGGCGGGACAAGAGACCCAGTACTTC. This chain connects TRBV7-9 to TRBJ2-5, with D possibly called TRBD1 or TRBD2 (6 bases each). With 6 bases removed from V and 2 bases from J, the gap between germline ends came to 10 bases. The CDR3 sequence is 13 residues long. The V gene's germline CDR1 is SEHNR and CDR2 FQNEAQ (reference sequence).